The entry below gives a single T cell receptor (beta chain) sequence along with its context. Antigen specificity is unknown. With only one base between it and a far larger clone, this is likely a read error. Specified time point: newly diagnosed GD, antithyroid drugs for less than 3 months. Construction of the TCR library relied on RNA isolated from PBMCs. This record comes from a study of regulatory T cells in long-lasting Graves disease. The TCR beta library used iRepertoire HTBI primers with Arm-PCR amplification of CDR3. TCRdb fed the multiplex PCR reads into MiXCR, producing one record per CDR3 protein. This table has about 320,000 distinct CDR3 sequences, 15% to 20% appearing once. This CDR3 has 15 residues. From germline, CDR1 is SEHNR and CDR2 FQNEAQ (reference sequence). Study-wide findings and caveats: Among persistent patients, a larger number of public clonotypes were shared (about 2,700) than among newly diagnosed patients (roughly 1,000). TCR diversity was lower in persistent Graves' patients (versus newly diagnosed ones). Sample size, which was small, may have reduced accuracy.

This material consisted of peripheral blood mononuclear cells (PBMCs), taken at new diagnosis, from a patient treated with antithyroid drugs. This TCR was recovered from a female donor with Graves disease. The chain employs TRBV7-9 and TRBJ1-4, with D possibly matching TRBD1 (6 bases). CDR3 sequence: CASSPSGALVEKLIF. CDR3 DNA sequence: TGTGCCAGCAGCCCTTCAGGGGCGCTTGTAGAAAAACTGATTTTT.